Below, 29 T cell receptor beta chains from the same sample are listed, as sequenced in a study of blood T cell repertoires in COVID-19. Only in-frame clones appear in the TCRdb table, and some are missing; sequencing was by immunoSEQ multiplex PCR. The table shows about 170,000 clones, with about 79% occurring only once. The sequenced sample was PBMCs or T cells enriched from blood (not recorded which). These receptors were obtained from a man aged 50-60 years who had recovered from COVID-19.

CDR3 sequence (DNA): TGTGCCAGCAGTGAACTAGCGGGGGGGCCCAGTGATACGCAGTATTTT. It is translated as CASSELAGGPSDTQYF. The chain is built from TRBV6-4 and TRBJ2-3; 13 bases are shared with TRBD2. The V and J ends lost 3 bases and 6 bases, in that order; junction bases with no gene match: 6. Germline CDR1 and CDR2: MRHNA and SNTAGT. This CDR3 has 16 residues.

The chain combines TRBV5-4 with TRBJ2-7; TRBD2 is a possible D gene (7 bases). Germline CDR1 is SGHNT and CDR2 is YYREEE (reference sequence). With 1 base removed from V and 2 bases from J, the gap between germline ends came to 10 bases. The CDR3 extends over 14 amino acids. The CDR3 loop reads CASSLRGGPYEQYF. The CDR3 coding sequence is TGTGCCAGCAGCTTGAGGGGGGGTCCCTACGAGCAGTACTTC.

The chain carries TRBV19 and TRBJ1-2; a weak D match, TRBD1 (5 bases). The CDR3 consists of 14 residues. The V end lost 5 bases, the J end lost 1 base, and 11 bases lay between the germline ends. Germline V gives CDR1 LNHDA, CDR2 SQIVND (reference sequence). The CDR3 sequence: CASSSTAFNYGYTF. CDR3 in DNA: TGTGCCAGTAGTTCGACAGCCTTTAACTATGGCTACACCTTC.

V is TRBV3-1 (or the pseudogene TRBV3-2) and J is TRBJ2-1; 11 nucleotides match TRBD1. CDR1 is LGHDT and CDR2 is YNNKEL in the germline V gene (reference sequence). CDR3 length: 15 residues. Unmatched junction bases numbered 5, after V lost 1 base and J lost 9 bases. CDR3 DNA sequence: TGTGCCAGCAGCCAAGCCGGGACAGGGGGAGGTGAGCAGTTCTTC. Its translation is CASSQAGTGGGEQFF.

This clone was detected only a few times. This chain joins TRBV19 and TRBJ1-1, with no clear D. The germline CDR1 and CDR2 sequences are LNHDA and SQIVND (reference sequence). V was trimmed by 5 bases and J by 3 bases, leaving 13 bases between them. The CDR3 runs 14 residues. CDR3 loop: CASSSGRRDTEAFF. In DNA form, the CDR3 reads TGTGCCAGTAGTTCTGGGAGGAGGGACACTGAAGCTTTCTTT. Full variable domain (rest looked up from reference TRBV19 and TRBJ1-1): DGGITQSPKYLFRKEGQNVTLSCEQNLNHDAMYWYRQDPGQGLRLIYYSQIVNDFQKGDIAEGYSVSREKKESFPLTVTSAQKNPTAFYLCASSSGRRDTEAFFGQGTRLTVV.

The rearrangement joins TRBV18 to TRBJ1-4, with 11 bases identical to TRBD1. The V gene's germline CDR1 is KGHSH and CDR2 LQKENI. J lost 9 bases, V lost 4 bases, and 4 bases had no gene match. The CDR3 totals 14 residues. CDR3 loop: CASSQGQGAQKLFF. CDR3 DNA: TGTGCCAGCTCACAAGGACAGGGGGCGCAAAAACTGTTTTTT. Full variable domain (outside the CDR3, taken from reference TRBV18 and TRBJ1-4): NAGVMQNPRHLVRRRGQEARLRCSPMKGHSHVYWYRQLPEEGLKFMVYLQKENIIDESGMPKERFSAEFPKEGPSILRIQQVVRGDSAAYFCASSQGQGAQKLFFGSGTQLSVL.

This chain connects TRBV9 to TRBJ2-2; tentative D call: TRBD2 (6 bases). V lost 3 bases to trimming and J lost 1 base, with 13 bases between them. Germline V lookup: CDR1 SGDLS, CDR2 YYNGEE. This CDR3 is built from 16 residues. CDR3 DNA: TGTGCCAGCAGCGCGTCCATGGGAGGGAACACCGGGGAGCTGTTTTTT. This codes for CASSASMGGNTGELFF.

This clone was picked up one time. This chain links TRBV5-6 with TRBJ1-2; 8 bases agree with TRBD1. Germline CDR1 SGHDT, CDR2 YYEEEE. V lost 4 bases and J lost 8; bases outside the gene matches: 7. This CDR3 is built from 13 residues. The CDR3 sequence is CASSARTGRGYTF. The CDR3 DNA follows: TGTGCCAGCAGCGCACGGACAGGGCGCGGCTACACCTTC.

CDR3 coding DNA: TGCGCCAGCAGTACGGGAGCAGGTCCAGATACGCAGTATTTT. Protein: CASSTGAGPDTQYF. The rearrangement joins TRBV10-1 to TRBJ2-3; the D gene is possibly TRBD2 (6 bases). Germline V gene lookup returns CDR1 WNHNN and CDR2 SYGVQD (reference sequence). The germline V and J ends were trimmed by 5 bases and 4 bases, with 13 bases remaining between them. This CDR3 comprises 14 residues.

This chain joins TRBV9 and TRBJ2-2, with D possibly TRBD1 on 6 matching bases. CDR3 length: 14 residues. Trimming left V 5 bases short and J 7 bases short, with 15 bases between. The V gene's germline CDR1 is SGDLS and CDR2 YYNGEE. CDR3 in DNA: TGTGCCAGCAGTCTAACAGGGACGGACGGGGAGCTGTTTTTT. Translated, it gives CASSLTGTDGELFF.

V and J are TRBV10-1 and TRBJ2-1; 8 bases align to TRBD2. The CDR3 extends over 15 amino acids. J was trimmed by 8 bases and V by 3 bases; bases with no gene match: 9. CDR1 and CDR2 (germline): WNHNN, SYGVQD (reference sequence). The CDR3 spells CASSDGAGVQDEQFF. The CDR3 region has the DNA TGCGCCAGCAGTGATGGAGCGGGGGTTCAGGATGAGCAGTTCTTC.

V usage is TRBV30 and J usage is TRBJ1-6; 9 bases line up with TRBD1. The ends lost 2 bases at V and 10 bases at J; junction bases unmatched: 6. Germline V lookup: CDR1 GTSNPN, CDR2 SVGIG (reference sequence). This CDR3 is built from 14 residues. This CDR3 is CAWSTGTGLSPLHF. The CDR3 nucleotides are TGTGCCTGGAGTACAGGGACAGGGTTGTCACCCCTCCACTTT.

The chain uses TRBV3-1 (or the pseudogene TRBV3-2) and TRBJ1-3; D perhaps matches TRBD1 (5 bases). This CDR3 is built from 16 residues. Germline V CDR1 and CDR2: LGHDT, YNNKEL (reference sequence). Trimming shortened V by 4 bases and J by 0 bases, and 13 bases separated the two germline ends. The CDR3 loop reads CASSLTRQSSGNTIYF. The DNA of the CDR3 is TGTGCCAGCAGCCTTACCCGACAGTCCTCTGGAAACACCATATATTTT.

This chain joins TRBV6-4 and TRBJ1-5; D is perhaps TRBD1 (6 bases). Trimming shortened V by 8 bases and J by 6 bases, and 14 bases separated the two germline ends. Per germline, CDR1 MRHNA and CDR2 SNTAGT. The CDR3 has 13 amino acids. The CDR3 bases are TGTGCCAGCGCCGACCAAGGGGGTCAGCCCCAGCATTTT. Translated, it gives CASADQGGQPQHF.

The CDR3 sequence is CASSPPLGGYTF. The CDR3 region has the DNA TGCGCCAGCAGCCCACCCCTAGGAGGCTACACCTTC. This rearrangement joins TRBV4-1 to TRBJ1-2; D is unclear. V lost 4 bases, J lost 8 bases, and 11 bases lay in between. Germline assignment: CDR1 MGHRA and CDR2 YSYEKL. CDR3 length: 12 residues.

In the case of this clone: This same CDR3 is encoded by further DNA sequences in the sample. The chain links TRBV5-1 to TRBJ1-6, with TRBD1 identical over 7 bases. Germline assignment: CDR1 SGHRS and CDR2 YFSETQ. The J segment lost 6 bases and the V segment lost 8 bases, leaving 8 bases of the junction unmatched. This CDR3 contains 14 residues. DNA of the CDR3: TGCGCCAGTTCACCAGGACAGGTTAATTCACCCCTCCACTTT. Amino acid sequence: CASSPGQVNSPLHF.

CDR3 region: CASSPRDRDAFF. The CDR3 DNA is TGTGCCAGCAGCCCTCGAGACAGAGACGCTTTCTTT. V gene TRBV9 combines with J gene TRBJ1-1, with a weak D call TRBD1 (5 bases). The V end was cut by 4 bases, the J end by 11 bases, with 15 bases between. CDR1 and CDR2 from the germline V gene are SGDLS and YYNGEE. The CDR3 spans 12 residues.

This clone was observed once. This chain joins TRBV7-9 and TRBJ1-5, with 8 bases matching TRBD1. The CDR3 is 15 residues long. V shed 5 bases, J shed 0 bases, and the junction held 3 bases outside the gene matches. Germline-derived CDR1 and CDR2 are SEHNR and FQNEAQ (reference sequence). The DNA of the CDR3 is TGTGCCAGCAGCCGGGGGACAGGTAGCAATCAGCCCCAGCATTTT. Translation gives CASSRGTGSNQPQHF. Filled out from reference TRBV7-9 and TRBJ1-5, the complete variable domain reads DTGVSQNPRHKITKRGQNVTFRCDPISEHNRLYWYRQTLGQGPEFLTYFQNEAQLEKSRLLSDRFSAERPKGSFSTLEIQRTEQGDSAMYLCASSRGTGSNQPQHFGDGTRLSIL.

V is TRBV19 and J is TRBJ1-5; D perhaps matches TRBD1 (5 bases). CDR3 length equals 14 residues. Between the trimmed V and J ends, which lost 7 bases and 6 bases, there was a span of 16 bases. Germline CDR1 is LNHDA and CDR2 is SQIVND (reference sequence). The CDR3 nucleotides are TGTGCCAGTACCCCCGGCTGGGGGGTTCAGCCCCAGCATTTT. This gives the protein CASTPGWGVQPQHF.

This CDR3 reads CAITSRSGTGELFF. The CDR3 DNA reads as TGTGCCATCACCTCCAGGTCCGGCACCGGGGAGCTGTTTTTT. The chain joins TRBV10-3 to TRBJ2-2; D uncertain. The ends were cut back, 7 bases at V and 4 bases at J, with 13 bases in the middle. The CDR3 is 14 residues long. In germline, CDR1 is ENHRY, CDR2 SYGVKD.

The chain recombines TRBV30 with TRBJ1-2, with TRBD1 as a possible D gene (6 bases). The ends were cut back, 0 bases at V and 4 bases at J, with 12 bases in the middle. CDR3 length: 14 amino acids. CDR1 is GTSNPN and CDR2 is SVGIG in the germline V gene (reference sequence). Here the CDR3 reads CAWSVVQGTYGYTF. The CDR3 DNA is TGTGCCTGGAGTGTAGTCCAGGGGACCTATGGCTACACCTTC.

The V gene is TRBV30, the J gene TRBJ1-6, with 8 bases lining up with TRBD1. The germline gives CDR1 GTSNPN, CDR2 SVGIG (reference sequence). CDR3 length: 12 amino acids. V was clipped by 4 bases and J by 10 bases; unmatched bases: 3. CDR3: CAWTAGGSPLHF. As DNA, the CDR3 is TGTGCCTGGACCGCAGGGGGCTCACCCCTCCACTTT.

This clone was counted once. The chain uses TRBV2 and TRBJ1-1, with 8 bases matching TRBD1. Germline V gives CDR1 SNHLY, CDR2 FYNNEI. The CDR3 runs to 14 residues. Trimming at V came to 7 bases and at J to 6 bases, leaving 10 bases not matched to a gene. The CDR3: CASTIDRGAAEAFF. DNA of the CDR3: TGTGCCAGCACCATTGACAGGGGAGCCGCTGAAGCTTTCTTT.

The gene calls are TRBV28 and TRBJ1-2; 10 bases map to TRBD1. J lost 1 base, V lost 7 bases, and 6 bases had no gene match. In germline, CDR1 is MDHEN, CDR2 SYDVKM. CDR3 length: 15 amino acids. CDR3 nucleotide sequence: TGTGCCAGCATCGACGGGACAGGGGATAACTATGGCTACACCTTC. It yields the protein CASIDGTGDNYGYTF.

This chain uses TRBV9 with TRBJ2-3; D call uncertain. The CDR3 contains 13 residues. V lost 3 bases, J lost 2 bases, and 7 bases lay in between. CDR1 is SGDLS and CDR2 is YYNGEE in the germline V gene. The CDR3 sequence: CASSAGHTDTQYF. CDR3 in DNA: TGTGCCAGCAGCGCAGGTCACACAGATACGCAGTATTTT.

The rearrangement links TRBV2 to TRBJ1-5, with a possible D match to TRBD1 (6 bases). Germline assignment: CDR1 SNHLY and CDR2 FYNNEI. The CDR3 sequence is 14 residues long. The germline V and J ends were trimmed by 5 bases and 1 base, with 9 bases remaining between them. This CDR3 reads CASSLTGSNQPQHF. The CDR3 DNA reads TGTGCCAGCAGTTTGACAGGCAGCAATCAGCCCCAGCATTTT.

The genes are TRBV5-1 and TRBJ1-5, with D uncertain. Germline CDR1 reads SGHRS; CDR2 reads YFSETQ. This CDR3 comprises 13 residues. Deletions cut 1 base from V and 2 bases from J, with 4 bases between. CDR3 sequence (DNA): TGCGCCAGCAGCTTGTCAGGCAATCAGCCCCAGCATTTT. Amino acid sequence: CASSLSGNQPQHF.

The V and J genes are TRBV21-1 and TRBJ1-1; the table's D gene call, TRBD1, was not cross checked with the DNA. TRBV21-1 is noted as a pseudogene. The CDR3 loop spans 17 amino acids. Written as DNA, the CDR3 is TGTGCCAGCAGCAAATTGGGTGACAGCCTAATGAACACTGAAGCTTTCTTT. Translated: CASSKLGDSLMNTEAFF.

The chain links TRBV19 to TRBJ2-2; tentative D call: TRBD1 (6 bases). This CDR3 has 17 residues. Germline CDR1 reads LNHDA; CDR2 reads SQIVND (reference sequence). Deletions cut 3 bases from V and 2 bases from J, with 16 bases between. In nucleotides, the CDR3 is TGTGCCAGTAGTATTGGACAGTCCCGGCGTAACACCGGGGAGCTGTTTTTT. It yields the protein CASSIGQSRRNTGELFF.